The text below deals with one T cell receptor (beta chain). The study recruited people aged about 18 to 95 years across approximately 23 US areas. Authors' data handling: Reference gene primer amplification in the assay estimated nucleated cell counts. Sequencing used immunoSEQ multiplex PCR; TCRdb keeps in-frame clones, though not all of them. V and J calls and clone size come straight from that table; D and trimming were deduced from the DNA. The data contain about 190,000 clones, 76% of them seen just once; the ten biggest clones take up less than 20%. The sample is drawn from a study of blood T cell repertoires in COVID-19. Looking at the study overall: Both acute and convalescent COVID-19 samples were obtained from the United States, Italy and Spain.

Trimming at V came to 5 bases and at J to 9 bases, leaving 13 bases not matched to a gene. The CDR3 contains 15 residues. Germline lookup yields CDR1 SGHVS and CDR2 FQNEAQ. Sequenced material: PBMCs or T cells enriched from blood (not recorded which). The TCR comes from a woman in her fifties or sixties with acute COVID-19. The chain has TRBV7-8 and TRBJ2-1; 7 bases map to TRBD1. The CDR3 reads CASSPSTGHSSEQFF. The DNA of the CDR3 is TGTGCCAGCAGCCCTTCGACAGGGCACTCGAGTGAGCAGTTCTTC.